This T cell receptor (beta chain) was recorded in a study of blood T cell repertoires in COVID-19. On the study more broadly: Collection of acute and convalescent COVID-19 samples took place in the United States, Italy and Spain. Nucleic acid was either cDNA or gDNA, and it came from T cells, B-cell-depleted T cells, or PBMCs.

V gave up 4 bases and J gave up 5 bases, with 16 bases separating them. This CDR3 comprises 14 residues. Germline CDR1 and CDR2: SGDLS and YYNGEE. Original processing methods: Reference gene primer amplification in the assay estimated nucleated cell counts. The repertoire was sequenced with immunoSEQ multiplex PCR; TCRdb's copy has only in-frame clones and lacks some. Clonal size and the V and J genes are those of that table, whereas D and trimming came from the DNA. The table shows just under 350,000 clones, with approximately 87% occurring only once. Recruited during active infection, patients (from Seattle) were subsequently followed longitudinally.

This chain connects TRBV9 to TRBJ2-7; tentative D call: TRBD2 (6 bases). The sample was peripheral blood. The receptor's source is a woman aged 45 to 65 with COVID-19, enrolled during active disease. Here the CDR3 DNA reads TGTGCCAGCAGCCCACGGAGGGCGGGTGACGAGCAGTACTTC. It translates to CASSPRRAGDEQYF.